The entry below gives a single T cell receptor (beta chain) sequence along with its context. This clone's antigen is unknown. One base away there is no much larger clone; base qualities are not given. The CDR3 starts with the cysteine, ends with the phenylalanine, and has 12 residues. The CDR3 DNA has 36 bases and is translated from base 1. The V end gives up 4 bases and the J end 5 bases, leaving 2 bases in the junction not matched to a gene. Reading the germline V gene gives CDR1 ENHRY and CDR2 SYGVKD. These data come from a study of T cell changes during pregnancy in multiple sclerosis (dated by TCRdb to about 2019). Study-level background: In women with multiple sclerosis, the researchers looked at how the T cell repertoire shifted as pregnancy progressed.

The library was prepared using the immunoSEQ multiplex PCR assay. The table was pulled from immuneACCESS by TCRdb, which kept in-frame rearrangements only. Such tables lose some clones; where checked, under half of the loss comes from unresolved V genes, and the rest has no known cause. The table for this sample lists about 47,000 clones; 93% of them were counted only once. Together, the top ten hold around 1.9% of the sample. The starting material was peripheral blood, obtained in the second trimester of pregnancy. This TCR was recovered from a female donor with multiple sclerosis, enrolled in a pregnancy study. Recombination joined TRBV10-3 with TRBJ2-7; the junction holds 7 bases that match TRBD1. Here the CDR3 is given as CAISATGNEQYF. The nucleotide sequence is given as TGTGCCATCAGTGCGACAGGGAACGAGCAGTACTTC.